What follows is one TCR beta chain and its context. Its matching antigen is unknown. Trimming removed 0 bases from V and 6 bases from J, with 14 bases in between. The CDR3 length is 16 residues. Germline values: CDR1 KGHSH, CDR2 LQKENI. The data were taken from a study of T cell repertoires in cytomegalovirus infection. MiXCR, run by TCRdb on the reads, gives a single entry per CDR3 protein. The table shows around 430,000 distinct CDR3 sequences, with more than 40% occurring only once. The sequences come from cultured PBMCs, collected from culture after CMV antigen stimulation. The source of this sequence is a human donor in good health (CMV status not recorded). Some clones in this sample may be carry-over from other donors' samples. The chain has TRBV18 and TRBJ2-2, with no clear D. This chain's CDR3 is CASSPPGRREAGELFF. The CDR3 DNA follows: TGTGCCAGCTCACCACCCGGCAGGCGTGAGGCCGGGGAGCTGTTTTTT. Full variable domain (remainder filled in from reference TRBV18 and TRBJ2-2): NAGVMQNPRHLVRRRGQEARLRCSPMKGHSHVYWYRQLPEEGLKFMVYLQKENIIDESGMPKERFSAEFPKEGPSILRIQQVVRGDSAAYFCASSPPGRREAGELFFGEGSRLTVL.